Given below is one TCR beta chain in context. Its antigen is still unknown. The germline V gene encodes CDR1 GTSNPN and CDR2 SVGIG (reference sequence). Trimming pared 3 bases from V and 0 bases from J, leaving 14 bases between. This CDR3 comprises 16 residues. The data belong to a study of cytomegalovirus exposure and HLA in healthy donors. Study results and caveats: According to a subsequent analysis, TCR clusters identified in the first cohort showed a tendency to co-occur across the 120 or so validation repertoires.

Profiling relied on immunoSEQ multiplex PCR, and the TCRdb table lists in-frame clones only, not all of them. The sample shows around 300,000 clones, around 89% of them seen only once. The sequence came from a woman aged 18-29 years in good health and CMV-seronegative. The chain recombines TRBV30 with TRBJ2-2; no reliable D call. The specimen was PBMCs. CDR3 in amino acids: CAWRFAGPPNTGELFF. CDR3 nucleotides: TGTGCCTGGAGGTTCGCAGGTCCCCCGAACACCGGGGAGCTGTTTTTT.